This note documents a single T cell receptor (beta chain) sequence. Its matching antigen is unknown. Here immunoSEQ multiplex PCR was the method, and the copy in TCRdb shows in-frame clones only, minus some. The table lists roughly 70,000 clones, approximately 90% of them singletons. This sample was taken from a study of cytomegalovirus exposure and HLA in healthy donors. J was trimmed by 1 base and V by 6 bases; bases with no gene match: 2. Germline V CDR1 and CDR2: MDHEN, SYDVKM. CDR3 length: 14 amino acids. General study results and limits: Rare TCR sequences dominated, though some public TCRs recurred in many donors. Per published reports, the classifier diagnosed cytomegalovirus status with high specificity and sensitivity. According to a later analysis, TCR clusters from the first cohort tended to co-occur in the roughly 110 validation repertoires. Among TCR beta chains, those listed as cytomegalovirus-associated numbered about 160.

The chain links TRBV28 to TRBJ2-3, with 9 bases aligning to TRBD1. This receptor was taken from a woman aged 18-30 years in good health and CMV-seropositive. The sequenced material came from PBMCs. The CDR3 nucleotides read TGTGCCAGCAGACAGGGGGCGGGCACAGATACGCAGTATTTT. It translates to CASRQGAGTDTQYF.